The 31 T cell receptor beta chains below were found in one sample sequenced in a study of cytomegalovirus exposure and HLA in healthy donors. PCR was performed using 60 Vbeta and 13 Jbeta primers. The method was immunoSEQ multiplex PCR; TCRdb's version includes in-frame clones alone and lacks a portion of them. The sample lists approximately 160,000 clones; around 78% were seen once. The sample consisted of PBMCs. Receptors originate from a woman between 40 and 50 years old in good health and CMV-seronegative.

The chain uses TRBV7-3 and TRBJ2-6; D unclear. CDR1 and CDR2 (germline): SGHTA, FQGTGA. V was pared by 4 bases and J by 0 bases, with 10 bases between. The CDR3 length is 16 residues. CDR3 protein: CASSSVYSSGANVLTF. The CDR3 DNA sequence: TGTGCCAGCAGCTCCGTTTACTCCTCTGGGGCCAACGTCCTGACTTTC.

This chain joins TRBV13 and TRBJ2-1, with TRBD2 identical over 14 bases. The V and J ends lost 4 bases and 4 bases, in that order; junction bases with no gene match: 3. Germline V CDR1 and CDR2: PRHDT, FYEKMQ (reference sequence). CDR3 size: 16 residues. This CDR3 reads CASSSRLAGGYNEQFF. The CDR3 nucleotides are TGTGCCAGCAGCTCCCGACTAGCGGGAGGGTACAATGAGCAGTTCTTC.

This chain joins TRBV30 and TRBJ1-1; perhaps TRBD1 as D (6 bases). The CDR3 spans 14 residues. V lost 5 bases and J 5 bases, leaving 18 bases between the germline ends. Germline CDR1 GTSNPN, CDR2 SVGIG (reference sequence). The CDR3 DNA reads TGTGCCTGGGCTACTGTGGAGGGGGGGACTGAAGCTTTCTTT. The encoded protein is CAWATVEGGTEAFF.

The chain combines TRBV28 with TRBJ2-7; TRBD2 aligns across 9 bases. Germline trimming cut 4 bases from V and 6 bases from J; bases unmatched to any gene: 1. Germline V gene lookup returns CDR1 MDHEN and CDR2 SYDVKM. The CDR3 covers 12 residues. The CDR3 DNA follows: TGTGCCAGCAGTTCTAGCGGGACCGAGCAGTACTTC. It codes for CASSSSGTEQYF.

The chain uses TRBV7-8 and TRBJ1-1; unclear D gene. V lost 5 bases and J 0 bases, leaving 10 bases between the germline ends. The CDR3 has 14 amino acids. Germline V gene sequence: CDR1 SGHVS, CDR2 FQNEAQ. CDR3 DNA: TGTGCCAGCAGCACTGCCGCCATGAACACTGAAGCTTTCTTT. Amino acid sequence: CASSTAAMNTEAFF.

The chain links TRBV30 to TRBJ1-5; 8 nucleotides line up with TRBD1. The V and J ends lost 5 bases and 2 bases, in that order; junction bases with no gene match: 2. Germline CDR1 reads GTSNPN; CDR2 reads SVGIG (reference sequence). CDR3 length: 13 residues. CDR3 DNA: TGTGCCTGGGGGGGACAGGGCAATCAGCCCCAGCATTTT. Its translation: CAWGGQGNQPQHF.

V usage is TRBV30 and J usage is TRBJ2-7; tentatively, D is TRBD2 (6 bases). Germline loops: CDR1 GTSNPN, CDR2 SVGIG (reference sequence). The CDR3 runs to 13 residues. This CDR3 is CASSGLSSYEQYF. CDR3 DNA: TGTGCTTCCAGCGGGCTGTCTTCCTACGAGCAGTACTTC.

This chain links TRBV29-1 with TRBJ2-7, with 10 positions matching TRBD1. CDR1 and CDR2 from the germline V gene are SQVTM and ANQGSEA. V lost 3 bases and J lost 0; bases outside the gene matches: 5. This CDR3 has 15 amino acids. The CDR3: CSVEFGTGDSYEQYF. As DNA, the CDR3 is TGCAGCGTTGAGTTCGGGACAGGGGACTCCTACGAGCAGTACTTC.

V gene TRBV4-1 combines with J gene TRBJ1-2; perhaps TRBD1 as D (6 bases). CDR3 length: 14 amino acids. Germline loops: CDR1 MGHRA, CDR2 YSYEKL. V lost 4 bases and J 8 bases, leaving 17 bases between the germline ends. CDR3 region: CASSREGGFGGYTF. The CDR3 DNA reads TGCGCCAGCAGCCGAGAGGGGGGGTTTGGCGGCTACACCTTC.

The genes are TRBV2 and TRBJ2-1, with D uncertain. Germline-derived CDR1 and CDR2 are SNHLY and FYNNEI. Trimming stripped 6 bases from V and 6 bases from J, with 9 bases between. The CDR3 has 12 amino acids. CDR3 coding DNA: TGTGCCAGCAGCTCACAAATCAATGAGCAGTTCTTC. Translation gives CASSSQINEQFF.

The CDR3 region has the DNA TGTGCCAGCAGTGAGGGACAGGGGATGGGTAGCTCCTACAATGAGCAGTTCTTC. Protein product: CASSEGQGMGSSYNEQFF. The gene calls are TRBV6-1 and TRBJ2-1; 10 bases match TRBD1. V lost 3 bases, J lost 0 bases, and 8 bases stayed unmatched. The CDR3 contains 18 residues. Germline V lookup: CDR1 MNHNS, CDR2 SASEGT.

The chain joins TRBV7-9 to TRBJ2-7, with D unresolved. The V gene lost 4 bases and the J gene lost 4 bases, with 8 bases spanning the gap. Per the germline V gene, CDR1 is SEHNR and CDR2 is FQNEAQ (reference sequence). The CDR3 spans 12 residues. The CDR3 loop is CASSYQEYEQYF. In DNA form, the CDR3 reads TGTGCCAGCAGCTATCAAGAGTACGAGCAGTACTTC. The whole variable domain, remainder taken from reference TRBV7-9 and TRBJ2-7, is DTGVSQNPRHKITKRGQNVTFRCDPISEHNRLYWYRQTLGQGPEFLTYFQNEAQLEKSRLLSDRFSAERPKGSFSTLEIQRTEQGDSAMYLCASSYQEYEQYFGPGTRLTVT.

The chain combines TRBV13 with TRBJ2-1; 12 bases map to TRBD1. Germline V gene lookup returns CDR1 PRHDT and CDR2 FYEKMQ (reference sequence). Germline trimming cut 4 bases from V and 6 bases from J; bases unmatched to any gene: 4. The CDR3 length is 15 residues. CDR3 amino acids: CASSSRDRGLNEQFF. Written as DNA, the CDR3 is TGTGCCAGCAGCTCCCGGGACAGGGGGCTCAATGAGCAGTTCTTC.

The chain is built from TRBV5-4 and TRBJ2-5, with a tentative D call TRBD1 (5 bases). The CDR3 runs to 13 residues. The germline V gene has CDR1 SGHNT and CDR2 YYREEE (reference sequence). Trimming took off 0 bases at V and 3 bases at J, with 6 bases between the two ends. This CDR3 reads CASSLGQKETQYF. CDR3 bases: TGTGCCAGCAGCTTGGGACAGAAAGAGACCCAGTACTTC.

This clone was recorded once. CDR3 nucleotide sequence: TGTGCCAGCAGCTTAAGGCGGCAAGGGGGCACTGAAGCTTTCTTT. This translates into CASSLRRQGGTEAFF. The V gene is TRBV7-9, the J gene TRBJ1-1; D might be TRBD1 (6 bases). Germline CDR1 is SEHNR and CDR2 is FQNEAQ (reference sequence). V was pared by 2 bases and J by 4 bases, with 14 bases between. This CDR3 region has 15 residues.

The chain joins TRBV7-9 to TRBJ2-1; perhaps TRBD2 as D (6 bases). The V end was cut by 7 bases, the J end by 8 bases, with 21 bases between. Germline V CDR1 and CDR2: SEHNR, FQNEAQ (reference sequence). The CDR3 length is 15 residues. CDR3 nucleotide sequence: TGTGCCAGCACCACCCTAGCGACCCGAAGCGATGAGCAGTTCTTC. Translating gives CASTTLATRSDEQFF.

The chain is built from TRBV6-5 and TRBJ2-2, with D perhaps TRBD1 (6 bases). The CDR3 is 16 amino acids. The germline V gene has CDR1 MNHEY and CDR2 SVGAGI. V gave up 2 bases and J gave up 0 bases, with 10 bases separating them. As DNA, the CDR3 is TGTGCCAGCAGTTACAATACAGGGACGAACACCGGGGAGCTGTTTTTT. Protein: CASSYNTGTNTGELFF.

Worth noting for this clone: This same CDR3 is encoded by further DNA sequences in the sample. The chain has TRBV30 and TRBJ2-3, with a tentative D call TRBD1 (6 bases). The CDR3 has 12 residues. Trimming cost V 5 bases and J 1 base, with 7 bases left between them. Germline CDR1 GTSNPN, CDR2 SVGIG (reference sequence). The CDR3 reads CAWAGGTDTQYF. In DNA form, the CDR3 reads TGTGCCTGGGCAGGGGGCACAGATACGCAGTATTTT.

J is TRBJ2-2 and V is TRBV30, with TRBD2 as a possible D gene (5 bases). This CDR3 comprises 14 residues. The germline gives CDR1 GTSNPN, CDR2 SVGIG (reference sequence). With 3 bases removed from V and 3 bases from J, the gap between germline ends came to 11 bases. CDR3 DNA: TGTGCCTGGAGGCGCGATAGCGACACCGGGGAGCTGTTTTTT. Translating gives CAWRRDSDTGELFF.

The CDR3 here is CASSQTHIYGYTF. CDR3 DNA sequence: TGTGCCAGCAGTCAAACACACATCTATGGCTACACCTTC. V gene TRBV6-5 combines with J gene TRBJ1-2; no clear D. V was pared by 5 bases and J by 4 bases, with 11 bases between. This CDR3 spans 13 amino acids. Germline lookup yields CDR1 MNHEY and CDR2 SVGAGI.

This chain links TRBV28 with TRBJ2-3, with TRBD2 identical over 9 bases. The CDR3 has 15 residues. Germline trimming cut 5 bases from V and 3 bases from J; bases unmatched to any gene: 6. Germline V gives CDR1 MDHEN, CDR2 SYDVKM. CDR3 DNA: TGTGCCAGCAGTCCGATTCTAGCGGGGACAGATACGCAGTATTTT. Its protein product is CASSPILAGTDTQYF.

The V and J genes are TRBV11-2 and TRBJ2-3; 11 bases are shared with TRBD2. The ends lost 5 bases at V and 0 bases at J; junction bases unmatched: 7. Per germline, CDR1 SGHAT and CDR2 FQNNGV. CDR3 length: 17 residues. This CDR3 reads CASSTSGLAASTDTQYF. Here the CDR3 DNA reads TGTGCCAGCAGCACCTCGGGACTAGCGGCTAGCACAGATACGCAGTATTTT.

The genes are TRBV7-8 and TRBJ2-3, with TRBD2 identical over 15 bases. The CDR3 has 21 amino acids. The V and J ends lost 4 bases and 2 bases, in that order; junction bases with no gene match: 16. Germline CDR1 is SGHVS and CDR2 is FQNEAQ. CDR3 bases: TGTGCCAGCAGCTCCGATAGAAGGACTAGCGGGGGGGCCTGGTACACAGATACGCAGTATTTT. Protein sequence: CASSSDRRTSGGAWYTDTQYF.

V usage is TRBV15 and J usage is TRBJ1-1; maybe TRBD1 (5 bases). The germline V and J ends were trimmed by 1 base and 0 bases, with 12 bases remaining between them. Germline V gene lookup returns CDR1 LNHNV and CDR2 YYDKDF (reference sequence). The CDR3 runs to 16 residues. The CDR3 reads CATSRGSGVVNTEAFF. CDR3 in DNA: TGTGCCACCAGCAGAGGATCGGGGGTAGTGAACACTGAAGCTTTCTTT.

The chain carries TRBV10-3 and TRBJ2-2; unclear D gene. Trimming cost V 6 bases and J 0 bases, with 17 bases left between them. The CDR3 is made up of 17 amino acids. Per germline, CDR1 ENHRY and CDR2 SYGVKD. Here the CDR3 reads CAISREGPGPNTGELFF. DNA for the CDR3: TGTGCCATCAGCCGAGAAGGCCCGGGTCCGAACACCGGGGAGCTGTTTTTT.

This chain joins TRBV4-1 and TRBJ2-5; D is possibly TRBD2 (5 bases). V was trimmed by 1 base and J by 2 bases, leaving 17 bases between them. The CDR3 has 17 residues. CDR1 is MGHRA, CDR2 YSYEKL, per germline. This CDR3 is CASSQGGSATLQETQYF. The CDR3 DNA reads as TGCGCCAGCAGCCAAGGGGGTAGCGCAACATTACAAGAGACCCAGTACTTC.

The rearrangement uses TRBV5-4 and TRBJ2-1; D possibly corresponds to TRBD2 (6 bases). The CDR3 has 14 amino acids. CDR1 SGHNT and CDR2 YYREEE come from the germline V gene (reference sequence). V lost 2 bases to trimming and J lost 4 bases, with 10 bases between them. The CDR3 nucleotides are TGTGCCAGCAGCTTAGATGGACTATACAATGAGCAGTTCTTC. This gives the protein CASSLDGLYNEQFF.

This CDR3 reads CASSLYFASGRDNEQFF. As DNA, the CDR3 is TGTGCCAGCAGTTTATATTTCGCTAGCGGGAGGGACAATGAGCAGTTCTTC. The rearrangement uses TRBV28 and TRBJ2-1; 12 nucleotides line up with TRBD2. CDR1 and CDR2 (germline): MDHEN, SYDVKM. Trimming removed 1 base from V and 5 bases from J; junction bases left unmatched: 6. The CDR3 covers 17 residues.

The CDR3 region has the DNA TGCAGTGCCCTGCGTACTGAAGCTTTCTTT. As protein: CSALRTEAFF. The chain links TRBV20-1 to TRBJ1-1; no definite D call. CDR3 length equals 10 residues. V was clipped by 6 bases and J by 5 bases, with 7 bases between them. The germline gives CDR1 DFQATT, CDR2 SNEGSKA (reference sequence).

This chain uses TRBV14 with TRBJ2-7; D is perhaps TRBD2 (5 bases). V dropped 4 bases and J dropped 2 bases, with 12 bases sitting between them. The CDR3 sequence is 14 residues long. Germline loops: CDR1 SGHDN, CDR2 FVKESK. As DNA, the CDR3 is TGTGCCAGCAGCCTCCAGGCGGGCACCTACGAGCAGTACTTC. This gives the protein CASSLQAGTYEQYF.

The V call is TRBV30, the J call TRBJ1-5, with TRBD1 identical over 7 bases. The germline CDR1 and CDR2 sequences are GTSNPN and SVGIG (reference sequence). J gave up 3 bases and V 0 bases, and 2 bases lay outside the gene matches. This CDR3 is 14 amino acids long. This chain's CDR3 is CAWSVGTVNQPQHF. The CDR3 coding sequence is TGTGCCTGGAGTGTAGGGACAGTCAATCAGCCCCAGCATTTT.